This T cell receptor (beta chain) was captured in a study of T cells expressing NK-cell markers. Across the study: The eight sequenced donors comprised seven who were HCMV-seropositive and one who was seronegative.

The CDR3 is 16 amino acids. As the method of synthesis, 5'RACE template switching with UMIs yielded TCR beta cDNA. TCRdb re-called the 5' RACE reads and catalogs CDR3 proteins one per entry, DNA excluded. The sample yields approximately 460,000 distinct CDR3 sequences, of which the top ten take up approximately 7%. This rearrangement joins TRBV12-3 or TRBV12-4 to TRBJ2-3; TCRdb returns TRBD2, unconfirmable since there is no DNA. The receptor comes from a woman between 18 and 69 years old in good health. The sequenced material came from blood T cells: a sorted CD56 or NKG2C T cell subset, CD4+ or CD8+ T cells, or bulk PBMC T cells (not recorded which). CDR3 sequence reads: CASSLNAGGPTDTQYF.